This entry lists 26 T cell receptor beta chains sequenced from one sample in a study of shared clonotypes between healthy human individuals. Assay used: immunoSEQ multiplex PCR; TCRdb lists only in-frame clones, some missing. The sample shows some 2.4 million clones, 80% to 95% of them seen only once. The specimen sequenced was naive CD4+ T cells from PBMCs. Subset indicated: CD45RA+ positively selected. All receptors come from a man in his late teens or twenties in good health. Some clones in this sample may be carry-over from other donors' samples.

In nucleotides, the CDR3 is TGTGCCAGCAGTGAATGGGCTAACTATGGCTACACCTTC. Translation: CASSEWANYGYTF. The chain employs TRBV2 and TRBJ1-2; D uncertain. The length of the CDR3 is 13 residues. V gave up 2 bases and J gave up 0 bases, with 4 bases separating them. Looked up from germline, CDR1 is SNHLY and CDR2 is FYNNEI.

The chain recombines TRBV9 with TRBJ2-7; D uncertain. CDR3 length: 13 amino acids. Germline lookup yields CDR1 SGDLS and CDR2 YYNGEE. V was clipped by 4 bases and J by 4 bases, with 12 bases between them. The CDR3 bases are TGTGCCAGCAGCACAAGGGTGGAGTACGAGCAGTACTTC. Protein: CASSTRVEYEQYF.

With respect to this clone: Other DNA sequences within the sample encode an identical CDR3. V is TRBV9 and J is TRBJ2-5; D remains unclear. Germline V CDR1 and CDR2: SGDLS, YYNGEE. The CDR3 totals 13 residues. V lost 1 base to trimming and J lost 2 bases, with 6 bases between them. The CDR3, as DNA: TGTGCCAGCAGCGTAAGCAGTCAAGAGACCCAGTACTTC. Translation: CASSVSSQETQYF. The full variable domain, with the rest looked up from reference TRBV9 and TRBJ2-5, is DSGVTQTPKHLITATGQRVTLRCSPRSGDLSVYWYQQSLDQGLQFLIQYYNGEERAKGNILERFSAQQFPDLHSELNLSSLELGDSALYFCASSVSSQETQYFGPGTRLLVL.

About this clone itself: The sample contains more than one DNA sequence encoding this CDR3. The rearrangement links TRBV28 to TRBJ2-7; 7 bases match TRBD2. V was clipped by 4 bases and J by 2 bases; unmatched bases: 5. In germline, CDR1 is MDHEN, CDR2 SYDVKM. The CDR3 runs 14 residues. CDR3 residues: CASSSPGGTYEQYF. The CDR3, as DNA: TGTGCCAGCAGTTCCCCGGGGGGAACCTACGAGCAGTACTTC.

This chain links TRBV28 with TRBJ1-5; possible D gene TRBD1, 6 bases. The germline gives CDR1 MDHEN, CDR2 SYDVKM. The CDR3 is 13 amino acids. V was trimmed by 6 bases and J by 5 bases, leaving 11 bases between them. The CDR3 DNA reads TGTGCCAGCAGCGCGGGACAACATCAGCCCCAGCATTTT. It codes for CASSAGQHQPQHF.

For the CDR3, the DNA is TGTGCCAGCAGCCGGGAGTGGGAGACCTACAATGAGCAGTTCTTC. Amino acid sequence: CASSREWETYNEQFF. The chain couples TRBV27 to TRBJ2-1, with D possibly being TRBD2 (6 bases). The length of the CDR3 is 15 residues. Germline loops: CDR1 MNHEY, CDR2 SMNVEV (reference sequence). The V end was cut by 6 bases, the J end by 2 bases, with 14 bases between.

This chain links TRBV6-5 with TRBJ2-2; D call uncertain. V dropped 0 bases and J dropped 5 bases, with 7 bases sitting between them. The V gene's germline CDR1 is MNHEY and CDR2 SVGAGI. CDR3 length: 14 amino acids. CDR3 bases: TGTGCCAGCAGTTACTCGAGGTTAACCGGGGAGCTGTTTTTT. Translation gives CASSYSRLTGELFF.

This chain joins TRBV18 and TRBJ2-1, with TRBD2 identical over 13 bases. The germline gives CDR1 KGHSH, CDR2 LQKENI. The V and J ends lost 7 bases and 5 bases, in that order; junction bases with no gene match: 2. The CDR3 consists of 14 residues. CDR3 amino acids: CASLGLAGNNEQFF. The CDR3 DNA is TGTGCCAGCTTGGGACTAGCGGGAAACAATGAGCAGTTCTTC.

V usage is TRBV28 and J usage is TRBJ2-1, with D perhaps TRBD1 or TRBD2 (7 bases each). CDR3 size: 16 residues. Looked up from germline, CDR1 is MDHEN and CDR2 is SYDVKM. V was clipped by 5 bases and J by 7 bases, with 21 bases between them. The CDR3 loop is CASSLGQDRLANEQFF. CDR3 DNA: TGTGCCAGCAGTCTCGGACAGGATAGACTAGCAAATGAGCAGTTCTTC.

The CDR3 sequence: CASSLNGAGYTF. The CDR3 nucleotides are TGTGCCAGCAGCTTAAACGGGGCTGGCTACACCTTC. The chain combines TRBV11-2 with TRBJ1-2; D possibly corresponds to TRBD1 (5 bases). Germline V lookup: CDR1 SGHAT, CDR2 FQNNGV. The CDR3 runs 12 residues. V was shortened by 2 bases and J by 7 bases, with 8 bases between the two germline ends.

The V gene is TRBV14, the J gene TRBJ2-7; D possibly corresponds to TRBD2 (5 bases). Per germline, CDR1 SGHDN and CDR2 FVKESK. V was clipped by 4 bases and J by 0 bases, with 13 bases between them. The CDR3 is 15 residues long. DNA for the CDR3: TGTGCCAGCAGCCCTCGACTACGACGCTCCTACGAGCAGTACTTC. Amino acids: CASSPRLRRSYEQYF.

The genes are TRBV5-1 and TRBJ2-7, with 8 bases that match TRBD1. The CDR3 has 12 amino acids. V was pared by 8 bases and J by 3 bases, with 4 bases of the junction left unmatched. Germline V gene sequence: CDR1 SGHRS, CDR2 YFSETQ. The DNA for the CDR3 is TGCGCCAGAGGGACAGGAAGCTACGAGCAGTACTTC. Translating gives CARGTGSYEQYF. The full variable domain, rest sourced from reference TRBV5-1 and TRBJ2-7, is KAGVTQTPRYLIKTRGQQVTLSCSPISGHRSVSWYQQTPGQGLQFLFEYFSETQRNKGNFPGRFSGRQFSNSRSEMNVSTLELGDSALYLCARGTGSYEQYFGPGTRLTVT.

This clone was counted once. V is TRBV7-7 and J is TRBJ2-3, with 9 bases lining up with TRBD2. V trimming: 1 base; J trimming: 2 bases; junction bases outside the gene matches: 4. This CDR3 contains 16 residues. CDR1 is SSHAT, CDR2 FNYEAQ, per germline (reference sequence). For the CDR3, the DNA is TGTGCCAGCAGCTTAGTGGCTAGCGGGAACACAGATACGCAGTATTTT. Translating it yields CASSLVASGNTDTQYF.

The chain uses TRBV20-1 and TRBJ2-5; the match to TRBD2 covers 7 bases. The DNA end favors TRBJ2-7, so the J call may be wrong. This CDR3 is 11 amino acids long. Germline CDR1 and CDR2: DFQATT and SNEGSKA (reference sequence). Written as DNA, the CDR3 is TGCAGTGCTCCGCGGGGGTACGAGCAGTACTTC. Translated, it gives CSAPRGYEQYF.

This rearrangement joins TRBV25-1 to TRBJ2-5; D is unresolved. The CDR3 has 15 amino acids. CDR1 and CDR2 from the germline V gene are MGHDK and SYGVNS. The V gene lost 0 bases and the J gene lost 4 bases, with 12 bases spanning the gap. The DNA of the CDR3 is TGTGCCAGCAGTGAATACTGGGGTGGTGGAGAGACCCAGTACTTC. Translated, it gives CASSEYWGGGETQYF.

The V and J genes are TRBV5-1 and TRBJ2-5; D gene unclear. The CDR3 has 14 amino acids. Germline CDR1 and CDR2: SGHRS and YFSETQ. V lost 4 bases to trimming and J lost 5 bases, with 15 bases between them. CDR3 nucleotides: TGCGCCAGCAGCCCCGTAGTTGGTGCGGAGACCCAGTACTTC. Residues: CASSPVVGAETQYF.

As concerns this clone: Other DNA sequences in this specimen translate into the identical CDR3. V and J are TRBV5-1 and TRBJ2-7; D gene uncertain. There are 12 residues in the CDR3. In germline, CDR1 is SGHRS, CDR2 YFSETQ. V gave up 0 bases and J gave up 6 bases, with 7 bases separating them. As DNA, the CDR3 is TGCGCCAGCAGCTTGGTCTCCGGCGAGCAGTACTTC. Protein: CASSLVSGEQYF. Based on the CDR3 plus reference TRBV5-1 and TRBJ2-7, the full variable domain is KAGVTQTPRYLIKTRGQQVTLSCSPISGHRSVSWYQQTPGQGLQFLFEYFSETQRNKGNFPGRFSGRQFSNSRSEMNVSTLELGDSALYLCASSLVSGEQYFGPGTRLTVT.

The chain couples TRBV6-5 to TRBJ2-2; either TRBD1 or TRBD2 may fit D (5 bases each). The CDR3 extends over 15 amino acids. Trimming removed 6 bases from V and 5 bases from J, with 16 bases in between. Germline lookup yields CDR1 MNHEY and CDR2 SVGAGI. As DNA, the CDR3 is TGTGCCAGCAGCCCCCCGGGACGGAGAACCGGGGAGCTGTTTTTT. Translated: CASSPPGRRTGELFF.

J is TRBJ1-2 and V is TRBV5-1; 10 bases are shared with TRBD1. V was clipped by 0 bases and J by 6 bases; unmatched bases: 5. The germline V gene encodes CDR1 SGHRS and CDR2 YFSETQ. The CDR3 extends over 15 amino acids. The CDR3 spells CASSLAGQGVHGYTF. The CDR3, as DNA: TGCGCCAGCAGCTTGGCAGGACAGGGGGTTCATGGCTACACCTTC.

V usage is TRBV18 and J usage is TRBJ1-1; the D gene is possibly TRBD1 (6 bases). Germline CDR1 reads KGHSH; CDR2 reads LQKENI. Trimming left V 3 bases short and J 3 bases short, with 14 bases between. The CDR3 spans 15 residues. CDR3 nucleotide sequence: TGTGCCAGCTCACCTACCTGGGGGCCCTACACTGAAGCTTTCTTT. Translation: CASSPTWGPYTEAFF.

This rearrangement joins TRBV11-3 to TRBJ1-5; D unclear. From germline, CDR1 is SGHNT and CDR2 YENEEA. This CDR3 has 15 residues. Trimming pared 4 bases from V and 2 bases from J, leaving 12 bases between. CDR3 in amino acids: CASSSRSAGNQPQHF. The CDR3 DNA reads TGTGCCAGCAGCTCCCGGAGCGCGGGCAATCAGCCCCAGCATTTT.

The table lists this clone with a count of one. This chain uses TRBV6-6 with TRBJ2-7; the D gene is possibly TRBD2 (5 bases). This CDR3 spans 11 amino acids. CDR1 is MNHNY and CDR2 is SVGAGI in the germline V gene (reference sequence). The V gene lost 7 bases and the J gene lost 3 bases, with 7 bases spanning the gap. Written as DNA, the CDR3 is TGTGCCAGCACCGCGGGCTACGAGCAGTACTTC. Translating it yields CASTAGYEQYF.

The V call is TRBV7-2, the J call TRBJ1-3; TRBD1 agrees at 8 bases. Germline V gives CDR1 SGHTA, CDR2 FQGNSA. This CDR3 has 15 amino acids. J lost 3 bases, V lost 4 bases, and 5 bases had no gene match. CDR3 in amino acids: CASSSPGGGGNTIYF. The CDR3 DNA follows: TGTGCCAGCAGCTCACCAGGGGGCGGTGGAAACACCATATATTTT.

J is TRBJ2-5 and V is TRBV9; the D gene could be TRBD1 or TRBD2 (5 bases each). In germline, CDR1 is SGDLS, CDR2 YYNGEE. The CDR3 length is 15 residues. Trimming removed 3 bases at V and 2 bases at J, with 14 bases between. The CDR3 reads CASSDPGTTQETQYF. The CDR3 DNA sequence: TGTGCCAGCAGCGATCCCGGGACGACACAAGAGACCCAGTACTTC. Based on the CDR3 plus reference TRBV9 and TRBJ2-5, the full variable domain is DSGVTQTPKHLITATGQRVTLRCSPRSGDLSVYWYQQSLDQGLQFLIQYYNGEERAKGNILERFSAQQFPDLHSELNLSSLELGDSALYFCASSDPGTTQETQYFGPGTRLLVL.

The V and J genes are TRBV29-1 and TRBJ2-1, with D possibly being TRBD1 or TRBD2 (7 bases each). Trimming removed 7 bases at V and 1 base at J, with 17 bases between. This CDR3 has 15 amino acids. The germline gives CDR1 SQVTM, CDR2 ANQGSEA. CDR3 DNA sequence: TGCAGCGCACAGGGGCGGGAGAGGTCCTACAATGAGCAGTTCTTC. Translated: CSAQGRERSYNEQFF.

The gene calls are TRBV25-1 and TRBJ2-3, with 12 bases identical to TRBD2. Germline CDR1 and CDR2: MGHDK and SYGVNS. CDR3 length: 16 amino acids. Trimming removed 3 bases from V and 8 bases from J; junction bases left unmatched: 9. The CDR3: CASSDPLAGGFSTQYF. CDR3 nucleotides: TGTGCCAGCAGTGATCCGCTAGCGGGAGGGTTCAGTACGCAGTATTTT.